These T cell receptor beta chains were read from a single sample in a study of T cells in tumors after PD-1 blockade. Clones were sequenced by immunoSEQ multiplex PCR, and TCRdb holds only the in-frame ones, with some missing. The data hold about 60,000 clones, with approximately 79% observed a single time. The sequencing here drew on PBMCs, taken after anti-PD-1 treatment. Receptors were obtained from a human donor with basal cell carcinoma. The CDR3 runs from the conserved cysteine through the conserved F or W. D genes are given only for firm matches. Not every row has a clone size; where given, it reads once, few, many or a size class.

clone_size j_call d_call v_call cdr3_aa cdr3_nt
- TRBJ1-6 - TRBV3-1/TRBV3-2 CASSPYQKGSPLHF TGTGCCAGCAGCCCCTACCAGAAGGGTTCACCCCTCCACTTT
- TRBJ1-6 TRBD1 TRBV7-9 CASSPPGQLNSPLHF TGTGCCAGCAGTCCCCCGGGACAGCTTAATTCACCCCTCCACTTT
- TRBJ1-1 - TRBV5-5 CASSLAGSVNTEAFF TGTGCCAGCAGCTTGGCTGGGTCAGTGAACACTGAAGCTTTCTTT
- TRBJ2-3 - TRBV27 CASSLRWTGPDTQYF TGTGCCAGCAGTTTACGATGGACGGGGCCAGATACGCAGTATTTT
- TRBJ2-7 - TRBV28 CASSLGGSYEQYF TGTGCCAGCAGTTTAGGGGGGTCCTACGAGCAGTACTTC
once TRBJ1-2 TRBD1 TRBV5-4 CASSLEQGTGYGYTF TGTGCCAGCAGCTTGGAGCAGGGGACAGGCTATGGCTACACCTTC
- TRBJ2-5 - TRBV20-1 CSATFQETQYF TGCAGTGCTACCTTCCAAGAGACCCAGTACTTC
- TRBJ1-6 - TRBV23-1 CASSGRSGNSPLHF TGCGCCAGCAGCGGGAGGTCGGGTAATTCACCCCTCCACTTT
- TRBJ2-3 - TRBV30 CAWSVRRTDTQYF TGTGCCTGGAGTGTACGTCGCACAGATACGCAGTATTTT
- TRBJ1-2 TRBD1 TRBV19 CASSYLRDRTDGYTF TGTGCCAGTAGCTACCTCCGGGACAGAACAGATGGCTACACCTTC
- TRBJ2-3 - TRBV18 CASSPPGTGASGRSDTQYF TGTGCCAGCTCCCCCCCGGGGACAGGCGCTAGCGGGCGGTCAGATACGCAGTATTTT
- TRBJ1-4 - TRBV27 CASSLQGSNNEKLFF TGTGCCAGCAGTCTCCAGGGGTCAAATAATGAAAAACTGTTTTTT
- TRBJ2-2 - TRBV19 CASSMVRASEGGELFF TGTGCCAGTAGTATGGTCAGGGCTAGCGAAGGCGGGGAGCTGTTTTTT
- TRBJ2-5 - TRBV19 CASSIGGARQETQYF TGTGCCAGTAGTATAGGAGGGGCCCGCCAAGAGACCCAGTACTTC
- TRBJ2-3 TRBD2 TRBV4-1 CASSLGGAESDTQYF TGCGCCAGCAGCCTCGGGGGGGCCGAATCAGATACGCAGTATTTT
- TRBJ2-5 - TRBV11-2 CASSLGVGGEETQYF TGTGCCAGCAGCTTGGGGGTGGGCGGGGAGGAGACCCAGTACTTC
- TRBJ2-7 TRBD2 TRBV20-1 CSASRGEPYEQYF TGCAGTGCTAGTCGGGGGGAGCCCTACGAGCAGTACTTC
- TRBJ1-5 - TRBV6-6 CASSRQGVGYSNQPQHF TGTGCCAGCAGTCGGCAGGGTGTTGGTTATAGCAATCAGCCCCAGCATTTT
once TRBJ1-5 - TRBV20-1 CSASPGGVGSQPQHF TGCAGTGCTAGTCCGGGGGGGGTTGGGAGTCAGCCCCAGCATTTT
once TRBJ1-1 - TRBV7-2 CASSLQNMMNTEAFF TGTGCCAGCAGCTTACAGAACATGATGAACACTGAAGCTTTCTTT
- TRBJ1-5 - TRBV28 CASRGGNQPQHF TGTGCCAGCAGAGGCGGCAATCAGCCCCAGCATTTT
- TRBJ1-2 - TRBV28 CATPGSGDYGYTF TGTGCCACGCCGGGCTCCGGGGACTATGGCTACACCTTC
- TRBJ1-2 - TRBV19 CATRGADYGYTF TGTGCCACCCGGGGAGCTGACTATGGCTACACCTTC
- TRBJ1-6 - TRBV7-2 CASSPGSYNSPLHF TGTGCCAGCAGCCCGGGGAGCTATAATTCACCCCTCCACTTT
few TRBJ1-2 - TRBV12-3/TRBV12-4 CASSFADNYGYTF TGTGCCAGCAGTTTCGCAGATAACTATGGCTACACCTTC
few TRBJ1-1 TRBD1 TRBV5-1 CASSRGQRNTEAFF TGCGCCAGCAGCAGGGGACAGCGGAACACTGAAGCTTTCTTT
- TRBJ2-2 - TRBV18 CASSSVTGELFF TGTGCCAGCTCAAGTGTTACCGGGGAGCTGTTTTTT
- TRBJ1-5 - TRBV5-5 CASSLDLDRQPQHF TGTGCCAGCAGCTTGGATCTGGACCGCCAGCCCCAGCATTTT
- TRBJ1-1 - TRBV18 CASSLQGSNTEAFF TGTGCCAGCTCACTCCAGGGGTCGAACACTGAAGCTTTCTTT
- TRBJ2-3 - TRBV6-6 CASTHYLSTDTQYF TGTGCCAGCACCCACTATTTGAGCACAGATACGCAGTATTTT
- TRBJ1-6 - TRBV30 CAWRAGGSSPLHF TGTGCCTGGAGAGCAGGTGGTAGTTCACCCCTCCACTTT
- TRBJ1-3 TRBD1 TRBV5-1 CASSASRGRTQGNTIYF TGCGCCAGCAGCGCCTCCAGGGGGCGCACGCAGGGAAACACCATATATTTT